Sequencing of this TCR beta chain was carried out in a study of OX40 agonist ivuxolimab in advanced cancers. About the research overall: Checkpoint inhibitors had been given previously to approximately 40% of patients. Study results and caveats: Clonal expansion by week 6 occurred in CD4+ and CD8+ blood T cells (at 0.1 to 3.0 mg/kg). Researchers report that CD8+ T cells had, on average, more expanded clones than CD4+.

On this clone itself: The antigen remains unidentified.

The CDR3 runs 16 residues. The V segment lost 4 bases and the J segment 6 bases; nucleotides outside the gene matches: 8. Per the germline V gene, CDR1 is SGDLS and CDR2 is YYNGEE. Clones were read by immunoSEQ multiplex PCR, and TCRdb kept only the in-frame ones, dropping some. The profile shows roughly 28,000 clones, 70% to 85% of them singletons. At baseline, cycle 4 day 1, and cycle 7 day 1, blood was sampled. The receptor was derived from an adult with an advanced solid tumor such as melanoma, head and neck, liver or kidney cancer. This sample comprised CD4+ or CD8+ T cells sorted from blood, obtained in a trial of the OX40 agonist ivuxolimab. V is TRBV9 and J is TRBJ2-1; 12 bases are shared with TRBD1. The CDR3, as DNA: TGTGCCAGCAGCTTACTCCGGGACAGGGGGCCCAATGAGCAGTTCTTC. Its translation: CASSLLRDRGPNEQFF.